This T cell receptor (beta chain) was recorded in a study of blood T cell repertoires in COVID-19. For the study at large: Samples came from the United States, Italy and Spain, spanning acute and convalescent COVID-19. Sample material is recorded as cDNA or gDNA derived from T cells, B-cell-depleted T cells, or PBMCs.

Original handling: By means of reference gene primer amplification, nucleated cell counts were estimated. Some clones are missing from TCRdb's copy, which holds only in-frame ones; the method was immunoSEQ multiplex PCR. That table gives V, J and clone size, and the DNA gave D and trimming. This table has some 140,000 clones, roughly 84% appearing once. V was clipped by 8 bases and J by 5 bases; unmatched bases: 1. Germline V CDR1 and CDR2: ENHRY, SYGVKD. This CDR3 comprises 12 residues. The sequencing input was peripheral blood. The clonotype was recovered from a man aged 55 to 70 with acute or convalescent COVID-19. J is TRBJ1-1 and V is TRBV10-3; 11 bases map to TRBD1. Written as DNA, the CDR3 is TGTGCCATCGGACAGGGGGCAACTGAAGCTTTCTTT. This sequence encodes CAIGQGATEAFF.